The clone carrying this T cell receptor beta chain was counted only a few times. Its antigen is undetermined. There are 13 residues in the CDR3. Between the trimmed V and J ends, which lost 3 bases and 10 bases, there was a span of 15 bases. In germline, CDR1 is SQVTM, CDR2 ANQGSEA. The record originates from a study of CD8+ T cells in alopecia areata. The treatment: oral pan-JAK inhibitor, 5-10 mg twice daily. Sampling of alopecia areata patients yielded lesional scalp punch biopsies as well as peripheral blood. General observations from the study: Tofacitinib produced a significant decrease in scalp clonality and in expanded CD8+ clones among the top 100.

Extracted RNA was reverse transcribed into cDNA, the sequencing template. Profiling relied on immunoSEQ multiplex PCR, and the TCRdb table lists in-frame clones only, not all of them. The table lists some 120,000 clones, roughly 57% of them singletons, with around 5.4% in the top ten. This receptor was taken from a human donor with alopecia areata. The sequencing here drew on CD4+ T cells sorted from blood, taken at week 4, from a patient treated with tofacitinib. This chain connects TRBV29-1 to TRBJ1-4; the D gene is possibly TRBD1 (6 bases). CDR3 nucleotide sequence: TGCAGCGTTGAGGACAGCTCCGGGGGAAAACTGTTTTTT. Its protein is CSVEDSSGGKLFF.